One sample yielded the 25 T cell receptor beta chains listed below, sequenced in a study of cytomegalovirus exposure and HLA in healthy donors. The PCR contained 60 Vbeta and 13 Jbeta primers. Method: immunoSEQ multiplex PCR; TCRdb's copy keeps in-frame clones and lacks some. The sample lists about 120,000 clones, about 83% occurring once. The sequenced material came from PBMCs. These TCRs come from a woman aged 40 to 50 in good health and CMV-seropositive.

The chain joins TRBV2 to TRBJ1-6, with unresolved D. CDR1 is SNHLY, CDR2 FYNNEI, per germline. V dropped 4 bases and J dropped 16 bases, with 14 bases sitting between them. CDR3 length: 12 residues. The CDR3 DNA sequence: TGTGCCAGCAGTGCCGACTCCTTTCAACTCCACTTT. Protein: CASSADSFQLHF.

V gene TRBV7-2 combines with J gene TRBJ1-5; no reliable D call. This CDR3 comprises 14 residues. Trimming pared 4 bases from V and 0 bases from J, leaving 7 bases between. Germline CDR1 is SGHTA and CDR2 is FQGNSA. This CDR3 reads CASSSTYSNQPQHF. CDR3 sequence (DNA): TGTGCCAGCAGCTCAACATATAGCAATCAGCCCCAGCATTTT.

This rearrangement joins TRBV10-3 to TRBJ2-1; TRBD2 matches at 15 bases. Germline V CDR1 and CDR2: ENHRY, SYGVKD. The V gene end was trimmed by 0 bases and the J gene end by 12 bases; junction bases not matched to a gene: 9. The CDR3 spans 17 residues. CDR3 nucleotide sequence: TGTGCCATCAGTGAGTCGGGACCGGGACTAGCGGGAGGTGTGCAGTTCTTC. Encoded protein: CAISESGPGLAGGVQFF.

The chain combines TRBV19 with TRBJ2-3, with TRBD2 matching 9 bases. The CDR3 runs 16 residues. Germline CDR1 LNHDA, CDR2 SQIVND (reference sequence). With V trimmed by 7 bases and J by 0 bases, 8 bases remained unmatched. The CDR3 coding sequence is TGTGCCAGTACCCCAAGTGCGGGGGGGAGCACAGATACGCAGTATTTT. Its protein product is CASTPSAGGSTDTQYF.

Written as DNA, the CDR3 is TGTGCCAGCAGCCGGGGGGGGGCTGAAGCTTTCTTT. Protein sequence: CASSRGGAEAFF. The chain carries TRBV5-4 and TRBJ1-1; possible D gene TRBD1, 5 bases. Germline CDR1 SGHNT, CDR2 YYREEE (reference sequence). The germline V and J ends were trimmed by 4 bases and 6 bases, with 10 bases remaining between them. The CDR3 totals 12 residues.

The chain has TRBV5-1 and TRBJ2-1; D remains unclear. The CDR3 has 15 amino acids. Trimming took off 5 bases at V and 2 bases at J, with 14 bases between the two ends. CDR1 SGHRS and CDR2 YFSETQ come from the germline V gene. As DNA, the CDR3 is TGCGCCAGCAGTATAGATGTTCAAGCCTACAATGAGCAGTTCTTC. Protein: CASSIDVQAYNEQFF.

A few counts support this clone. This chain joins TRBV9 and TRBJ2-2; no reliable D call. This CDR3 region has 12 residues. The ends were cut back, 7 bases at V and 5 bases at J, with 9 bases in the middle. Looked up from germline, CDR1 is SGDLS and CDR2 is YYNGEE. The CDR3 is CASSLVTGELFF. The CDR3 DNA reads TGTGCCAGCTCCCTAGTAACCGGGGAGCTGTTTTTT.

The count of this clone is one. The chain has TRBV6-1 and TRBJ2-3, with TRBD1 as a possible D gene (6 bases). Germline lookup yields CDR1 MNHNS and CDR2 SASEGT. V lost 3 bases to trimming and J lost 6 bases, with 16 bases between them. The CDR3 loop spans 15 amino acids. The chain's CDR3 is CASSDHLGTTDTQYF. In DNA form, the CDR3 reads TGTGCCAGCAGTGATCATTTGGGGACAACGGATACGCAGTATTTT.

V is TRBV7-9 and J is TRBJ2-2; D is possibly TRBD1 (6 bases). The germline V gene encodes CDR1 SEHNR and CDR2 FQNEAQ (reference sequence). V was cut by 7 bases and J by 1 base, with 10 bases left in between. The CDR3 sequence is 14 residues long. This CDR3 reads CASTMGQNTGELFF. The CDR3 DNA reads as TGTGCCAGCACCATGGGACAGAACACCGGGGAGCTGTTTTTT. The whole variable domain, remainder taken from reference TRBV7-9 and TRBJ2-2, is DTGVSQNPRHKITKRGQNVTFRCDPISEHNRLYWYRQTLGQGPEFLTYFQNEAQLEKSRLLSDRFSAERPKGSFSTLEIQRTEQGDSAMYLCASTMGQNTGELFFGEGSRLTVL.

The gene calls are TRBV6-4 and TRBJ2-7; D is possibly TRBD1 (5 bases). Trimming stripped 4 bases from V and 2 bases from J, with 12 bases between. This CDR3 is 14 amino acids long. Germline lookup yields CDR1 MRHNA and CDR2 SNTAGT. The CDR3 DNA reads as TGTGCCAGCAGTGCCATCCAGGGCGCCTACGAGCAGTACTTC. Translating it yields CASSAIQGAYEQYF.

This sequence joins TRBV19 and TRBJ1-2; unclear D gene. V lost 3 bases to trimming and J lost 0 bases, with 5 bases between them. Looked up from germline, CDR1 is LNHDA and CDR2 is SQIVND (reference sequence). The CDR3 length is 13 residues. The CDR3 reads CASSMGANYGYTF. The CDR3 nucleotides are TGTGCCAGTAGTATGGGCGCTAACTATGGCTACACCTTC.

This clone has just one count. This sequence joins TRBV15 and TRBJ1-5, with D hard to call. V lost 0 bases and J 4 bases, leaving 10 bases between the germline ends. Germline V gene sequence: CDR1 LNHNV, CDR2 YYDKDF (reference sequence). There are 15 residues in the CDR3. The CDR3 DNA reads as TGTGCCACCAGCAGAGATACCACAGATAATCAGCCCCAGCATTTT. This gives the protein CATSRDTTDNQPQHF.

The V and J genes are TRBV9 and TRBJ1-4, with TRBD1 matching 10 bases. V lost 4 bases, J lost 6 bases, and 6 bases stayed unmatched. This CDR3 is 15 amino acids long. The germline V gene encodes CDR1 SGDLS and CDR2 YYNGEE. The CDR3 coding sequence is TGTGCCAGCAGCTTCACCGGGACAGGGGATGAAAAACTGTTTTTT. Its translation is CASSFTGTGDEKLFF.

The rearrangement uses TRBV18 and TRBJ2-5, with D unclear. The CDR3 is made up of 12 amino acids. Trimming took off 3 bases at V and 4 bases at J, with 6 bases between the two ends. Per the germline V gene, CDR1 is KGHSH and CDR2 is LQKENI. The CDR3 DNA follows: TGTGCCAGCTCACCCACCAGAGAGACCCAGTACTTC. Translation: CASSPTRETQYF.

The V call is TRBV5-5, the J call TRBJ2-3, with TRBD2 matching over 15 bases. Germline assignment: CDR1 SGHKS and CDR2 YYEKEE (reference sequence). The V segment lost 0 bases and the J segment 4 bases; nucleotides outside the gene matches: 12. This CDR3 contains 20 residues. The DNA for the CDR3 is TGTGCCAGCAGCTTGGGTCAGAGGACTAGCGGGGGGGCCAGATCAGATACGCAGTATTTT. This codes for CASSLGQRTSGGARSDTQYF.

The genes are TRBV5-1 and TRBJ2-7, with D possibly being TRBD2 (5 bases). The CDR3 is made up of 17 amino acids. V dropped 4 bases and J dropped 1 base, with 21 bases sitting between them. Germline values: CDR1 SGHRS, CDR2 YFSETQ. This CDR3 reads CASSRTGGGALSYEQYF. CDR3 DNA sequence: TGCGCCAGCAGCCGTACTGGCGGAGGAGCCCTTTCCTACGAGCAGTACTTC.

The chain carries TRBV2 and TRBJ1-4; 7 positions agree with TRBD1. This CDR3 contains 13 residues. In germline, CDR1 is SNHLY, CDR2 FYNNEI. The V and J ends lost 7 bases and 5 bases, in that order; junction bases with no gene match: 4. The CDR3: CASNRDRNEKLFF. CDR3 in DNA: TGTGCCAGCAATAGGGACAGAAATGAAAAACTGTTTTTT.

Points on this clone: Distinct nucleotide sequences in the sample also encode this CDR3. Here the CDR3 reads CASSQGTSGRYEQYF. DNA of the CDR3: TGCGCCAGCAGCCAAGGGACTAGCGGGAGATACGAGCAGTACTTC. This chain joins TRBV4-3 and TRBJ2-7; TRBD2 matches 13 bases. Losses at the gene ends were 1 base for V and 4 bases for J; bases not matched to a gene: 1. This CDR3 contains 15 residues. Germline CDR1 and CDR2: LGHNA and YSLEER.

The rearrangement joins TRBV28 to TRBJ1-1; 10 positions agree with TRBD1. This CDR3 region has 14 residues. V was clipped by 5 bases and J by 8 bases; unmatched bases: 8. The germline V gene encodes CDR1 MDHEN and CDR2 SYDVKM. The CDR3 DNA follows: TGTGCCAGCAGTCCCGGGACAGGGGTTAGAGAAGCTTTCTTT. Residues: CASSPGTGVREAFF.

The chain combines TRBV7-9 with TRBJ1-2, with D possibly TRBD1 on 6 matching bases. V was cut by 5 bases and J by 6 bases, with 10 bases left in between. The CDR3 sequence is 12 residues long. Germline assignment: CDR1 SEHNR and CDR2 FQNEAQ (reference sequence). This chain's CDR3 is CASSPDRNGYTF. Here the CDR3 DNA reads TGTGCCAGCAGCCCAGACAGGAATGGCTACACCTTC.

The chain has TRBV5-1 and TRBJ2-3; 9 bases line up with TRBD1. The trim removed 2 bases at V and 1 base at J, leaving 5 bases unmatched. The CDR3 is made up of 16 amino acids. CDR1 SGHRS and CDR2 YFSETQ come from the germline V gene. CDR3 in DNA: TGCGCCAGCAGCTTACAGGGGGCCGGAGGCACAGATACGCAGTATTTT. Protein: CASSLQGAGGTDTQYF.

This chain connects TRBV5-5 to TRBJ2-5; 8 nucleotides agree with TRBD2. The V and J ends lost 4 bases and 4 bases, in that order; junction bases with no gene match: 3. Per germline, CDR1 SGHKS and CDR2 YYEKEE (reference sequence). The CDR3 consists of 13 residues. CDR3 sequence (DNA): TGTGCCAGCAGCCCGGGGGGGGCAGAGACCCAGTACTTC. The encoded protein is CASSPGGAETQYF. Variable domain in full (rest from reference TRBV5-5 and TRBJ2-5): DAGVTQSPTHLIKTRGQQVTLRCSPISGHKSVSWYQQVLGQGPQFIFQYYEKEERGRGNFPDRFSARQFPNYSSELNVNALLLGDSALYLCASSPGGAETQYFGPGTRLLVL.

This chain joins TRBV29-1 and TRBJ2-1; 9 nucleotides align to TRBD2. CDR3 length: 14 residues. Germline CDR1 SQVTM, CDR2 ANQGSEA. V gave up 4 bases and J gave up 3 bases; unmatched junction bases: 4. DNA of the CDR3: TGCAGCGTTGTAGCGGGGGTAGGCTACAATGAGCAGTTCTTC. Translated, it gives CSVVAGVGYNEQFF.

V usage is TRBV7-6 and J usage is TRBJ2-4; TRBD2 is a possible D gene (6 bases). Per germline, CDR1 SGHVS and CDR2 FNYEAQ. V shed 5 bases and J shed 8 bases, with 19 bases lying between them. The CDR3 covers 15 residues. The CDR3 loop reads CASSLGTHRGDIQYF. The CDR3 DNA sequence: TGTGCCAGCAGCCTCGGGACTCACCGAGGGGACATTCAGTACTTC.

This clone was counted a few times. This chain links TRBV27 with TRBJ1-1; D perhaps matches TRBD1 (6 bases). V was shortened by 0 bases and J by 4 bases, with 9 bases between the two germline ends. CDR1 and CDR2 (germline): MNHEY, SMNVEV (reference sequence). The CDR3 has 14 residues. This CDR3 reads CASSLSGGGTEAFF. The CDR3 region has the DNA TGTGCCAGCAGTTTATCGGGAGGGGGCACTGAAGCTTTCTTT.